These T cell receptor beta chains were read from a single sample in a study of breast tumors, draining lymph nodes, adjacent tissues. TCRdb ran MiXCR on the multiplex PCR reads and lists one entry per CDR3 protein. The top ten hold about 3.3% of the sample, which has 200,000 to 250,000 distinct CDR3 sequences, under 40% seen once. Sequencing was performed on axillary lymph node tissue. The receptors were sampled from a female donor with breast cancer. Some clones in this sample may be carry-over from other donors' samples. Both conserved end residues are part of each CDR3. Size values are once, few and many counts, or a class for expanded clones, and some rows have none.

NA	TRBV27	13	TRBJ2-7	CASSLRPEYEQYF
medium-sized	TRBV2	18	TRBJ2-6	CASSNSGGLGSGANVLTF
many	TRBV6-5	13	TRBJ2-5	CASRSPSVETQYF
many	TRBV6-6	14	TRBJ2-7	CASSLQGGPYEQYF
many	TRBV6-1	13	TRBJ2-7	CASSENREYEQYF
many	TRBV29-1	13	TRBJ1-2	CSVETGGDFGYTF
NA	TRBV20-1	18	TRBJ2-3	CSARHPGQGAGSTDTQYF
many	TRBV6-5	13	TRBJ1-6	CASSYVNNSPLHF
many	TRBV5-1	17	TRBJ2-1	CASSLVALGGIYNEQFF
NA	TRBV20-1	16	TRBJ2-2	CSANNPEGSSTGELFF
few	TRBV4-3	16	TRBJ2-3	CASSQESRGAGDTQYF
NA	TRBV24-1	14	TRBJ1-4	CATSAGEVEEKLFF
few	TRBV10-3	12	TRBJ1-1	CAHRGADTEAFF
many	TRBV6-5	14	TRBJ2-7	CASRGSGGKDEQYF
many	TRBV7-2	15	TRBJ1-3	CASSLAGGGGNTIYF
many	TRBV5-1	15	TRBJ2-7	CASSLAGGLGYEQYF
NA	TRBV30	15	TRBJ1-6	CAWSVLDSRYSPLHF
once	TRBV2	16	TRBJ2-1	CASRPTRGRAYNEQFF
many	TRBV12-3/TRBV12-4	18	TRBJ2-5	CASSRLAGGASLQETQYF
few	TRBV6-1	16	TRBJ2-3	CASSDKGLAGGNTQYF
NA	TRBV20-1	14	TRBJ2-4	CSAQREGSKNIQYF
few	TRBV5-4	15	TRBJ2-5	CASSPRQGVGETQYF
many	TRBV9	14	TRBJ1-6	CASSLRGYNSPLHF
NA	TRBV19	14	TRBJ1-1	CASKSGQGYTEAFF
NA	TRBV11-3	16	TRBJ2-5	CASSTSVGAAQETQYF
many	TRBV20-1	14	TRBJ2-1	CSANDRGGVNEQFF
NA	TRBV7-8	16	TRBJ2-1	CASMLPSSESYNEQFF
NA	TRBV6-2/TRBV6-3	11	TRBJ1-5	CASSYGGAQHF
NA	TRBV6-2/TRBV6-3	13	TRBJ2-1	CASSYSRGEVPFF
many	TRBV24-1	13	TRBJ1-2	CATSDPQHYGYTF
many	TRBV9	15	TRBJ2-2	CASSVQGGDTGELFF
many	TRBV4-1	16	TRBJ2-5	CASSQGGSSRGETQYF
many	TRBV19	18	TRBJ2-3	CASSMTTGWLASTDTQYF
many	TRBV4-1	16	TRBJ1-5	CASSQVPGQGGQPQHF
NA	TRBV11-3	14	TRBJ1-5	CASSLDGTRGNEHF
many	TRBV4-3	13	TRBJ1-2	CASSQAGVYGYTF
few	TRBV27	17	TRBJ1-6	CASSSPGQGYYNSPLHF
NA	TRBV5-1	15	TRBJ1-2	CAGSLVGQGRYGYTF
NA	TRBV30	15	TRBJ2-7	CAWRGLAGLAYEQYF
many	TRBV11-2	15	TRBJ2-1	CASSLELVSRNEQFF
NA	TRBV5-1	14	TRBJ2-4	CASSLGVTKNIQYF
many	TRBV20-1	16	TRBJ2-3	CSARGLSGRATDTQYF
NA	TRBV28	16	TRBJ1-5	CASSPLSTGRNQPQHF
many	TRBV7-2	14	TRBJ2-7	CASSLFGTVYEQYF
many	TRBV24-1	12	TRBJ1-5	CATSGPNQPQHF
many	TRBV11-3	14	TRBJ1-4	CASSLAGQGEKLFF
NA	TRBV19	16	TRBJ2-3	CASSIRTGASTDTQYF
many	TRBV9	16	TRBJ2-1	CASSARIAGDYNEQFF
many	TRBV2	13	TRBJ2-7	CASSEPPGGEQYF
NA	TRBV12-3/TRBV12-4	15	TRBJ1-3	CASSLELAGDNTIYF
many	TRBV4-1	16	TRBJ1-4	CASSQEGGVANEKLFF
many	TRBV12-3/TRBV12-4	15	TRBJ1-5	CASSPRTGGNQPQHF
NA	TRBV5-1	13	TRBJ2-5	CASSSRTKETQYF
many	TRBV12-3/TRBV12-4	14	TRBJ1-2	CASSRMTGGYGYTF
few	TRBV5-1	13	TRBJ2-5	CASSSGPQETQYF
many	TRBV5-1	15	TRBJ1-4	CASSRNTGRGEKLFF
many	TRBV5-1	15	TRBJ2-2	CASSPGQGITGELFF